This entry lists 9 T cell receptor beta chains sequenced from one sample in a study of patients and donors after allogeneic stem cell transplantation. MiXCR, applied by TCRdb to the RT-PCR reads, yields one record per CDR3 protein. The profile shows 9,000 to 10,000 distinct CDR3 sequences, more than 4.5% of them singletons. Material: blood, either unsorted or a sorted T cell fraction (not recorded which). These receptors all come from a human donor who was either an allogeneic HSCT recipient or a stem cell or donor lymphocyte infusion donor (not recorded which). It is not recorded whose cells these are; they may come from a transplant donor.

This clonotype is termed medium-sized. The chain joins TRBV12-3 or TRBV12-4 to TRBJ1-6; D gene ambiguous. The V and J ends lost 7 bases and 7 bases respectively, with 17 bases between them. CDR3 length: 15 residues. The CDR3 reads CASTLSGRWNSPLHF. CDR3 in DNA: TGTGCCAGCACCCTTTCGGGCAGGTGGAATTCACCCCTCCACTTT.

The chain joins TRBV5-6 to TRBJ2-6; 8 bases align to TRBD1. The V gene's germline CDR1 is SGHDT and CDR2 YYEEEE. The V gene end was trimmed by 0 bases and the J gene end by 9 bases; junction bases not matched to a gene: 5. The CDR3 spans 15 residues. The CDR3 loop reads CASSLAGTGLNVLTF. The CDR3 nucleotides are TGTGCCAGCAGCTTGGCCGGGACAGGACTCAACGTCCTGACTTTC.

This clonotype was counted ten times or more. The V gene is TRBV20-1, the J gene TRBJ1-2; 9 bases are shared with TRBD1. This CDR3 spans 14 amino acids. Germline V lookup: CDR1 DFQATT, CDR2 SNEGSKA (reference sequence). Losses at the gene ends were 2 bases for V and 4 bases for J; bases not matched to a gene: 5. Written as DNA, the CDR3 is TGCAGTGCTAGAACCGGGACAGGGCTCTATGGCTACACCTTC. This encodes CSARTGTGLYGYTF.

This clonotype was recorded many times. The V call is TRBV6-2 or TRBV6-3, the J call TRBJ2-2; either TRBD1 or TRBD2 may fit D (5 bases each). Germline CDR1 MNHEY, CDR2 SVGEGT. V lost 6 bases and J 0 bases, leaving 11 bases between the germline ends. The CDR3 spans 15 residues. CDR3 bases: TGTGCCAGCAGACCCGGGACGGCGAACACCGGGGAGCTGTTTTTT. Its translation: CASRPGTANTGELFF.

The chain combines TRBV24-1 with TRBJ2-3; 7 nucleotides match TRBD2. V trimming: 9 bases; J trimming: 2 bases; junction bases outside the gene matches: 10. The length of the CDR3 is 15 residues. The germline V gene has CDR1 KGHDR and CDR2 SFDVKD. CDR3 loop: CATPRLADYTDTQYF. Here the CDR3 DNA reads TGTGCCACCCCTCGGCTAGCGGATTACACAGATACGCAGTATTTT.

This clonotype was detected many times. The chain employs TRBV6-2 or TRBV6-3 and TRBJ1-2, with 9 bases that match TRBD1. V gave up 2 bases and J gave up 7 bases; unmatched junction bases: 5. The CDR3 has 14 amino acids. Germline values: CDR1 MNHEY, CDR2 SVGEGT. The chain's CDR3 is CASSYRDRVRGYTF. As DNA, the CDR3 is TGTGCCAGCAGTTACCGGGACAGGGTCCGTGGCTACACCTTC.

As regards this clonotype: Just one base apart from a much larger clone, this may be a read error. This chain connects TRBV5-1 to TRBJ2-7; 9 positions match TRBD2. Germline V gives CDR1 SGHRS, CDR2 YFSETQ. The CDR3 runs 15 residues. In DNA, the CDR3 is TGCGCCAGCAGCTTGGACGCCGGGACTAGCTACGAGCGGTACTTC. Encoded protein: CASSLDAGTSYERYF.

The chain joins TRBV25-1 to TRBJ2-3, with a possible D match to TRBD1 (5 bases). The CDR3 is made up of 13 amino acids. Trimming took off 10 bases at V and 5 bases at J, with 16 bases between the two ends. Germline V lookup: CDR1 MGHDK, CDR2 SYGVNS. CDR3 sequence reads: CATHLGVLDTQYF. CDR3 nucleotides: TGTGCCACCCATCTAGGGGTGTTAGATACGCAGTATTTT.

This clonotype was seen ten or more times. This chain connects TRBV7-6 to TRBJ2-3; the D gene could be TRBD1 or TRBD2 (5 bases each). Trimming removed 8 bases at V and 4 bases at J, with 16 bases between. Germline values: CDR1 SGHVS, CDR2 FNYEAQ. The CDR3 extends over 14 amino acids. CDR3 nucleotide sequence: TGTGCCAGCGGGGCGCGGGCGACGTCAGATACGCAGTATTTT. Amino acids: CASGARATSDTQYF.